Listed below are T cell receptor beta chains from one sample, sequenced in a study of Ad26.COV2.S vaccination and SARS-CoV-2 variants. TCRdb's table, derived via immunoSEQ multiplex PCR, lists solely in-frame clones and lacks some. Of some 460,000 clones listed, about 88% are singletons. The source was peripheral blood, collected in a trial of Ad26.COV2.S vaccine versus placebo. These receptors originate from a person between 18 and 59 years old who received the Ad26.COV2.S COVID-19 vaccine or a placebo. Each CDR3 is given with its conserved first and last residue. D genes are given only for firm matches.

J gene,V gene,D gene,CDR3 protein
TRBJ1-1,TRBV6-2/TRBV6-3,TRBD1,CASSRQGANTEAFF
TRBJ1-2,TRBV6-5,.,CASSYAGSYGYTF
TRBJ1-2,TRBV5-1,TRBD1,CASSLEGQGRNYGYTF
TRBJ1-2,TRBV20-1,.,CSAIGTGYTF
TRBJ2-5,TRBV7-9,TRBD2,CASSLAMVAGQQETQYF
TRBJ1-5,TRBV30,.,CAWSVSRTQPQHF
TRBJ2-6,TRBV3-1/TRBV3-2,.,CASSQAKSTGANVLTF
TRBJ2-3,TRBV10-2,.,CASSEYGLTDTQYF
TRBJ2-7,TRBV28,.,CASSLLGDMGFYEQYF
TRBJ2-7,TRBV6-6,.,CASRQDPSYEQYF
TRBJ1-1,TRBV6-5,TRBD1,CASSTGDTEAFF
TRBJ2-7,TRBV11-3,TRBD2,CASSPMTSSYEQYF
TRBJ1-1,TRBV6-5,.,CASSLLNTEAFF
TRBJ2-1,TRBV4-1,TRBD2,CASSQDERTSGSLDNEQFF
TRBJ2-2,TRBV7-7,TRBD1,CASSPRTGQYTGELFF
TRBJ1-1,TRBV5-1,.,CASSSPDGTEAFF
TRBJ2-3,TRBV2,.,CASGPTEGGTQYF
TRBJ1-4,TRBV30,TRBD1,CAWGRDRGMGTNEKLFF
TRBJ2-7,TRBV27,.,CASSLAGRFIYEQYF
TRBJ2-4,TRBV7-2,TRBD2,CASSSGLAGEAKNIQYF
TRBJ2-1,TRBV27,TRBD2,CASRRDYRRDEQFF
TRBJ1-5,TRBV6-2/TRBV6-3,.,CASSYNGEEQPQHF
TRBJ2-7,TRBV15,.,CATSRDSGSYYEQYF
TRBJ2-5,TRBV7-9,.,CASSLGGRPPQETQYF
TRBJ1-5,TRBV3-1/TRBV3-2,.,CASSRGLSDQPQHF
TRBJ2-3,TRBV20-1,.,CSAAPGNTQYF
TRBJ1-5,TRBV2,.,CASSNEAQGRAQHF
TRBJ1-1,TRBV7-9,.,CASSLVDAGNTEAFF
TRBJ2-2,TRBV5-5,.,CASSLSAPTGELFF
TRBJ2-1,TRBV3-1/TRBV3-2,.,CASSQEGTSNEQFF
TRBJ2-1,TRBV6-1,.,CASREAGTYYNEQFF
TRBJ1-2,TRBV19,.,CASSTWTVNYGYTF
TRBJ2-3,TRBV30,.,CAWNQGSTDTQYF
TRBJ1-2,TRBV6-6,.,CASSLGKGLYGYTF
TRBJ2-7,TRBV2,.,CASSEGHSAGSYEQYF
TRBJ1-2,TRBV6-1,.,CASSEAVSNHGYTF
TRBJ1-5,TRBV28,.,CASRVGGAGERNQPQHF
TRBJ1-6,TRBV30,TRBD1,CAWSVGGQGVSPLHF
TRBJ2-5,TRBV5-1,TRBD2,CASSLRASGSKETQYF
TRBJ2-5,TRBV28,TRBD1,CASTKDRVQETQYF
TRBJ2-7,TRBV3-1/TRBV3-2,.,CASNSSYEQYF
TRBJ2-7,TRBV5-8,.,CASSLDGLTYEQYF
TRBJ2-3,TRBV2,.,CASSAADTQYF
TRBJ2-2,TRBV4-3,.,CASNLGGTGELFF
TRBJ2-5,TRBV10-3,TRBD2,CAISEGTSGNQETQYF
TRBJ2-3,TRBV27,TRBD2,CASSLGPQREDGTDTQYF
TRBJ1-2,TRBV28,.,CASSFRPPWGGYTF